The T cell receptor beta chain under discussion was sequenced for a study of vaccination effects on CD4 cells after COVID-19. Study overall: Participants were vaccinated with two doses of either the BNT162b2 or mRNA-1273 vaccine. Overall study findings and caveats: Common cold coronaviruses were cross-recognized by only 1 of 255 vaccine-induced clones in healthy vaccinees. Infection-derived and vaccine-derived clones contracted markedly late after vaccination.

J lost 4 bases, V lost 3 bases, and 4 bases had no gene match. The CDR3 contains 15 residues. Germline CDR1 and CDR2: LNHDA and SQIVND (reference sequence). Assay used: immunoSEQ multiplex PCR; TCRdb lists only in-frame clones, some missing. The table lists some 41,000 clones, around 77% of them singletons. A single count supports this clone. Its antigen is as yet unknown. Before sequencing took place, the ViraFEST assay used viral peptide pools to expand antigen-specific CD4+ T cells. Once cultured for approximately 10 days, the cells underwent separation to obtain CD4+ T cells. Vaccine recipients had no previous SARS-CoV-2 infection; their nucleocapsid antibodies were negative. Researchers swapped half the medium for IL-2 medium on both days 3 and 7.

This clonotype was obtained from a human donor who received a COVID-19 vaccine. Material: CD4+ T cells from PBMCs cultured with SARS-CoV-2 spike peptides, obtained before COVID-19 vaccination. The V and J genes are TRBV19 and TRBJ2-1; 9 bases match TRBD1. The CDR3 spells CASSMYGQGYNEQFF. For the CDR3, the DNA is TGTGCCAGTAGTATGTACGGACAGGGGTACAATGAGCAGTTCTTC. The variable domain in full, completed from reference TRBV19 and TRBJ2-1, reads DGGITQSPKYLFRKEGQNVTLSCEQNLNHDAMYWYRQDPGQGLRLIYYSQIVNDFQKGDIAEGYSVSREKKESFPLTVTSAQKNPTAFYLCASSMYGQGYNEQFFGPGTRLTVL.